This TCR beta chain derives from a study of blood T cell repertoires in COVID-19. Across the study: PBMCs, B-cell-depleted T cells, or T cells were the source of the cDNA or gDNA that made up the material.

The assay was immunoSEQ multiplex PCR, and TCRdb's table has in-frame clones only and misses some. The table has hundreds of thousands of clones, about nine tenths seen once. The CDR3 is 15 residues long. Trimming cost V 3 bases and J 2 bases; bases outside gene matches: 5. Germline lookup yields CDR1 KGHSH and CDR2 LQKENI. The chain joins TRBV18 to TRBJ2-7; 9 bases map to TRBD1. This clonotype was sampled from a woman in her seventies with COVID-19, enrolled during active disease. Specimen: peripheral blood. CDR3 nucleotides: TGTGCCAGCTCACCGGGACAGGGTGAGACCTACGAGCAGTACTTC. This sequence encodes CASSPGQGETYEQYF.